One and the same sample provided the 18 T cell receptor beta chains below, sequenced in a study of T-cell reconstitution after alpha-beta-depleted transplantation in children. The TCRbeta library was prepared with unique molecular identifiers. Using its own MiXCR run on the PCR reads, TCRdb lists one record per CDR3 protein. The data hold about 110,000 distinct CDR3 sequences, with approximately 6.9% observed a single time. Sequenced here: PBMCs, mostly from graft donor cells, sampled 360 days after TCRalphabeta/CD19-depleted stem cell transplant. Receptors were obtained from a male patient aged 2 to 10 who had a stem cell transplant for acute lymphoblastic leukemia, so the T cells may come from the graft donor.

This clonotype was counted at least ten times. V and J are TRBV20-1 and TRBJ2-7; no definite D call. The CDR3 runs 15 residues. CDR1 is DFQATT and CDR2 is SNEGSKA in the germline V gene (reference sequence). V dropped 0 bases and J dropped 3 bases, with 15 bases sitting between them. DNA of the CDR3: TGCAGTGCTAGAGATGGAAGGGTAGAATACTACGAGCAGTACTTC. Protein: CSARDGRVEYYEQYF.

In its sample, this clonotype was seen many times. The chain couples TRBV27 to TRBJ1-1, with D perhaps matching TRBD1 (6 bases). This CDR3 comprises 13 residues. Germline CDR1 MNHEY, CDR2 SMNVEV (reference sequence). The germline V and J ends were trimmed by 7 bases and 4 bases, with 13 bases remaining between them. CDR3 sequence (DNA): TGTGCCAGCAAGAGGGGGAGCGGCACTGAAGCTTTCTTT. Protein: CASKRGSGTEAFF.

The V gene is TRBV28, the J gene TRBJ2-3; 12 bases line up with TRBD2. V was pared by 7 bases and J by 4 bases, with 12 bases of the junction left unmatched. Germline V CDR1 and CDR2: MDHEN, SYDVKM. The CDR3 runs 17 residues. The CDR3 here is CASTPWDRLAGADTQYF. DNA for the CDR3: TGTGCCAGCACCCCTTGGGACCGACTAGCGGGGGCAGATACGCAGTATTTT.

There are many counts of this clonotype. The chain combines TRBV7-2 with TRBJ2-4, with no clear D. V was clipped by 4 bases and J by 0 bases, with 13 bases between them. This CDR3 contains 16 residues. CDR1 and CDR2 (germline): SGHTA, FQGNSA. The CDR3 nucleotides read TGTGCCAGCAGCTCGAAGGCAGTCCCAGCCAAAAACATTCAGTACTTC. Translating gives CASSSKAVPAKNIQYF.

This clonotype was recorded only once. This sequence may be a read error, since a much larger clone differs from it by one base. The chain combines TRBV7-9 with TRBJ1-2; TRBD1 is a possible D gene (5 bases). The germline gives CDR1 SEHNR, CDR2 FQNEAQ (reference sequence). With 5 bases removed from V and 9 bases from J, the gap between germline ends came to 16 bases. The CDR3 loop spans 13 amino acids. The CDR3 DNA reads TGTGCCAGCAGCCCGAACAAGGGGCATTGCTACACCTTC. Translated, it gives CASSPNKGHCYTF. The whole variable domain, remainder taken from reference TRBV7-9 and TRBJ1-2, is DTGVSQNPRHKITKRGQNVTFRCDPISEHNRLYWYRQTLGQGPEFLTYFQNEAQLEKSRLLSDRFSAERPKGSFSTLEIQRTEQGDSAMYLCASSPNKGHCYTFGSGTRLTVV.

This clonotype was observed many times. This chain joins TRBV12-3 or TRBV12-4 and TRBJ1-2; weak D call: TRBD1 (5 bases). CDR3 length: 13 amino acids. The V end was cut by 8 bases, the J end by 8 bases, with 18 bases between. The CDR3 sequence is CASRQRGLQGYTF. CDR3 bases: TGTGCCAGCCGACAGAGGGGCCTTCAGGGCTACACCTTC.

This clonotype came up many times. This rearrangement joins TRBV6-6 to TRBJ2-3; D call uncertain. Germline values: CDR1 MNHNY, CDR2 SVGAGI (reference sequence). The CDR3 consists of 11 residues. The V end lost 10 bases, the J end lost 2 bases, and 7 bases lay between the germline ends. CDR3 protein: CATLVTDTQYF. The DNA of the CDR3 is TGTGCCACCCTTGTCACAGATACGCAGTATTTT.

The V call is TRBV6-1, the J call TRBJ1-2; no clear D gene. V was pared by 8 bases and J by 7 bases, with 23 bases between. The V gene's germline CDR1 is MNHNS and CDR2 SASEGT. This CDR3 has 15 residues. The CDR3 loop reads CASYWEGRFVGGYTF. DNA for the CDR3: TGTGCCAGCTACTGGGAGGGCAGGTTCGTTGGTGGCTACACCTTC.

In its sample, this clonotype was seen many times. CDR3 DNA sequence: TGCAGTGCTAGAGACTATCAGGGCCTCTTTTACAATGAGCAGTTCTTC. It codes for CSARDYQGLFYNEQFF. The genes are TRBV20-1 and TRBJ2-1; D is possibly TRBD1 (5 bases). Germline CDR1 DFQATT, CDR2 SNEGSKA (reference sequence). V lost 0 bases to trimming and J lost 4 bases, with 16 bases between them. The CDR3 runs 16 residues.

There are many counts of this clonotype. The chain employs TRBV9 and TRBJ1-6; no firm D call. CDR1 SGDLS and CDR2 YYNGEE come from the germline V gene. The CDR3 extends over 14 amino acids. V shed 0 bases and J shed 8 bases, with 9 bases lying between them. The CDR3 loop is CASSVALGYSPLHF. Here the CDR3 DNA reads TGTGCCAGCAGCGTAGCTTTAGGGTATTCACCCCTCCACTTT.

In its sample, this clonotype was seen many times. The chain has TRBV29-1 and TRBJ1-4, with D maybe TRBD1 (6 bases). Trimming removed 5 bases from V and 4 bases from J, with 14 bases in between. The CDR3 extends over 14 amino acids. Per the germline V gene, CDR1 is SQVTM and CDR2 is ANQGSEA. The CDR3 DNA sequence: TGCAGCGTTCTTCAGGGGCTTGGTAATGAAAAACTGTTTTTT. It encodes CSVLQGLGNEKLFF.

This clonotype was seen only a few times. The rearrangement joins TRBV20-1 to TRBJ1-2, with 9 positions matching TRBD1. The CDR3 consists of 13 residues. The germline V gene encodes CDR1 DFQATT and CDR2 SNEGSKA (reference sequence). After removal of 6 bases from V and 7 bases from J, the junction contained 9 bases not matched to a gene. The CDR3 spells CSASDRGIGGYTF. CDR3 DNA: TGCAGTGCGTCGGACAGGGGAATAGGTGGCTACACCTTC.

This clonotype was counted only a few times. J is TRBJ1-2 and V is TRBV20-1, with unresolved D. The CDR3 contains 16 residues. V was clipped by 0 bases and J by 4 bases, with 18 bases between them. Looked up from germline, CDR1 is DFQATT and CDR2 is SNEGSKA (reference sequence). CDR3 sequence (DNA): TGCAGTGCTAGAGAGGTAGTCTTAGGACGGACCTATGGCTACACCTTC. Residues: CSAREVVLGRTYGYTF.

In this sample, this clonotype turned up a few times. V and J are TRBV19 and TRBJ1-2; no definite D call. This CDR3 comprises 13 residues. Germline lookup yields CDR1 LNHDA and CDR2 SQIVND (reference sequence). V was trimmed by 3 bases and J by 5 bases, leaving 10 bases between them. As DNA, the CDR3 is TGTGCCAGTAGTATCGTCGGGGATTATGGCTACACCTTC. Translating gives CASSIVGDYGYTF.

Ten or more counts support this clonotype. The chain uses TRBV7-6 and TRBJ2-1, with 13 positions matching TRBD2. Trimming removed 0 bases from V and 2 bases from J; junction bases left unmatched: 10. CDR1 and CDR2 (germline): SGHVS, FNYEAQ. The CDR3 contains 20 residues. The CDR3 nucleotides are TGTGCCAGCAGCTTAGCCGCGGGGACTAGCGGGAACCCAGCCTACAATGAGCAGTTCTTC. The encoded protein is CASSLAAGTSGNPAYNEQFF.

This clonotype was picked up many times. The J gene is TRBJ2-7, the V gene TRBV7-2; D is unresolved. The CDR3 spans 13 residues. V was shortened by 6 bases and J by 2 bases, with 11 bases between the two germline ends. CDR1 is SGHTA and CDR2 is FQGNSA in the germline V gene. The CDR3 coding sequence is TGTGCCAGCAGGGTAGGCAGTCCCTACGAGCAGTACTTC. It yields the protein CASRVGSPYEQYF.

This clonotype has ten or more counts. The chain couples TRBV7-7 to TRBJ2-2; TRBD2 aligns across 7 bases. Germline CDR1 SSHAT, CDR2 FNYEAQ (reference sequence). This CDR3 has 17 residues. The CDR3 sequence is CASLLLREGQGTGELFF. CDR3 nucleotide sequence: TGTGCTAGCCTCCTACTCAGGGAGGGCCAAGGCACCGGGGAGCTGTTTTTT.

In its sample, this clonotype was seen many times. The CDR3 DNA sequence: TGTGCCAGTGACCCTGGACTTTCTTCCAATGAGCAGTTCTTC. This encodes CASDPGLSSNEQFF. This chain links TRBV9 with TRBJ2-1, with D maybe TRBD2 (5 bases). The CDR3 loop spans 14 amino acids. Trimming stripped 8 bases from V and 6 bases from J, with 18 bases between. CDR1 is SGDLS, CDR2 YYNGEE, per germline.